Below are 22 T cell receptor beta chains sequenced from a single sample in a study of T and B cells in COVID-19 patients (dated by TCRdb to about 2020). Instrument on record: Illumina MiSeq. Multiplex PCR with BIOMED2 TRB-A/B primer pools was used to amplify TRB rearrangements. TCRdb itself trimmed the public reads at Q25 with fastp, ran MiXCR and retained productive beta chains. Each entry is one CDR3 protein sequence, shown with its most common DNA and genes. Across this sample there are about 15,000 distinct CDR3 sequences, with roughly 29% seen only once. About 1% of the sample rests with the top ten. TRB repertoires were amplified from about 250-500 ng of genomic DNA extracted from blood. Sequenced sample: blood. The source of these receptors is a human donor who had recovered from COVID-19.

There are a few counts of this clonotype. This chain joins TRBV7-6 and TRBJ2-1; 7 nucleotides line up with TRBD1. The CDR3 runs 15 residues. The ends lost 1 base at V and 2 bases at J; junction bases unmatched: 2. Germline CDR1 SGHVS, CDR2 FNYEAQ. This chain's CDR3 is CASSLGTGTYNEQFF. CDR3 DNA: TGTGCCAGCAGCTTAGGGACAGGAACCTACAATGAGCAGTTCTTC.

In DNA form, the CDR3 reads TGTGCCCTATGGACGGGCTACAATGAGCAGTTCTTC. Residues: CALWTGYNEQFF. The rearrangement joins TRBV30 to TRBJ2-1; D ambiguous. The CDR3 totals 12 residues. Germline V gene data show CDR1 as GTSNPN and CDR2 as SVGIG (reference sequence). V lost 8 bases and J lost 3, with 11 bases in between.

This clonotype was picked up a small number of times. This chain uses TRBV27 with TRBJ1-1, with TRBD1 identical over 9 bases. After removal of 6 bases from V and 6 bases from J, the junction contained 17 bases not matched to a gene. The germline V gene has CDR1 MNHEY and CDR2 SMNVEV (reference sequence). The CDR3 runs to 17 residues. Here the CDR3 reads CASRLNPGQGLDAEAFF. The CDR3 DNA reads TGTGCCAGCAGGCTTAACCCGGGACAGGGATTGGACGCTGAAGCTTTCTTT.

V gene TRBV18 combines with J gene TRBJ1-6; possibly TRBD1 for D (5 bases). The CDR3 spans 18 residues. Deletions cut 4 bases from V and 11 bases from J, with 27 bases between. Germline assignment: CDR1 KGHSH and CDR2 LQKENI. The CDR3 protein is CASSQITRPGPQDTPLHF. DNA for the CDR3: TGTGCCAGCTCACAAATTACCAGACCGGGACCCCAGGATACACCCCTCCACTTT.

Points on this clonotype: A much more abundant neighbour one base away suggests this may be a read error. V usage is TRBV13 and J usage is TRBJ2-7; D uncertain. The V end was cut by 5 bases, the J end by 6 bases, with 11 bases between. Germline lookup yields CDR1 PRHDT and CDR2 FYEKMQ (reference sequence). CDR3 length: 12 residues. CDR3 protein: CASSLWASEQYF. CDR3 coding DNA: TGTGCCAGCAGCCTCTGGGCTAGCGAGCAGTACTTC. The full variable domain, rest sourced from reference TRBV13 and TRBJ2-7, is AAGVIQSPRHLIKEKRETATLKCYPIPRHDTVYWYQQGPGQDPQFLISFYEKMQSDKGSIPDRFSAQQFSDYHSELNMSSLELGDSALYFCASSLWASEQYFGPGTRLTVT.

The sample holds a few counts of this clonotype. CDR3 nucleotide sequence: TGTGCCTGGAGAGAAGGCGGGGGCTACACCTTC. It is translated as CAWREGGGYTF. This chain connects TRBV30 to TRBJ1-2; D gene uncertain. Between the trimmed V and J ends, which lost 3 bases and 8 bases, there was a span of 10 bases. CDR1 is GTSNPN and CDR2 is SVGIG in the germline V gene (reference sequence). The CDR3 is made up of 11 amino acids.

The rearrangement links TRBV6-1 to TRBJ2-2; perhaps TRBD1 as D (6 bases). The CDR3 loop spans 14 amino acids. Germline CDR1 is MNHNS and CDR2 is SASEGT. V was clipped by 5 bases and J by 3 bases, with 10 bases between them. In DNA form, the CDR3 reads TGTGCCAGCAGTTCCCCAGGGGACACCGGGGAGCTGTTTTTT. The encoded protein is CASSSPGDTGELFF.

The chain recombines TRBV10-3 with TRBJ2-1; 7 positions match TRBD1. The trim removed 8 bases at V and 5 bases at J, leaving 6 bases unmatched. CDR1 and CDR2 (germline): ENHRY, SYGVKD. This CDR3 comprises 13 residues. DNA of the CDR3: TGTGCCATCTGCAGGGGGAATAACAATGAGCAGTTCTTC. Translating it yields CAICRGNNNEQFF.

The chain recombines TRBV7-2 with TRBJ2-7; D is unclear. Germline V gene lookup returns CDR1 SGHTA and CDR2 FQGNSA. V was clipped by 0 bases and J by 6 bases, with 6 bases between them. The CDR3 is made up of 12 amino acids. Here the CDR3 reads CASSLARSEQYF. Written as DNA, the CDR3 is TGTGCCAGCAGCTTAGCGCGGAGCGAGCAGTACTTC.

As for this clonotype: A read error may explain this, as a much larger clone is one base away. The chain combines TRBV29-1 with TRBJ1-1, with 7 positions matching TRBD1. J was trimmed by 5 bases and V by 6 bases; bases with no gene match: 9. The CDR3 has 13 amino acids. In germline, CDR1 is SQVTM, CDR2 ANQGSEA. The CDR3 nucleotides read TGCAGCGTGGAATACAGGGGAGATACTGAAGCTTTCTTT. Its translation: CSVEYRGDTEAFF.

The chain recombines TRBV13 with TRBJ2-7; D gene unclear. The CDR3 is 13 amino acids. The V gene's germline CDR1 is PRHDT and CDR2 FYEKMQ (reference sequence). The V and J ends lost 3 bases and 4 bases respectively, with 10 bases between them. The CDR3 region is CASSFGPTYEQYF. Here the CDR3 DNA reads TGTGCCAGCAGCTTTGGACCTACTTACGAGCAGTACTTC. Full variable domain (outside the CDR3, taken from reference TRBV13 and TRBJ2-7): AAGVIQSPRHLIKEKRETATLKCYPIPRHDTVYWYQQGPGQDPQFLISFYEKMQSDKGSIPDRFSAQQFSDYHSELNMSSLELGDSALYFCASSFGPTYEQYFGPGTRLTVT.

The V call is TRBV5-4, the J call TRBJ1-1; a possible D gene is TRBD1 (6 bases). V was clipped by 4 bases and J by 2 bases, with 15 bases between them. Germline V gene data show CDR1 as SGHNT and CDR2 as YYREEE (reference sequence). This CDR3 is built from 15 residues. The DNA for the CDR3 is TGTGCCAGCAGCCATCCCTGGGGGACAAACACTGAAGCTTTCTTT. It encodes CASSHPWGTNTEAFF.

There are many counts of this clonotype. Written as DNA, the CDR3 is TGTGCCAGCAGCACCCCCGGACGGACTCCAACCCTCCTCTCTGGGGCCAACGTCCTGACTTTC. Translated: CASSTPGRTPTLLSGANVLTF. This chain connects TRBV5-4 to TRBJ2-6, with a possible D match to TRBD2 (5 bases). V gave up 4 bases and J gave up 0 bases, with 26 bases separating them. The CDR3 is 21 amino acids. Germline V gene data show CDR1 as SGHNT and CDR2 as YYREEE (reference sequence).

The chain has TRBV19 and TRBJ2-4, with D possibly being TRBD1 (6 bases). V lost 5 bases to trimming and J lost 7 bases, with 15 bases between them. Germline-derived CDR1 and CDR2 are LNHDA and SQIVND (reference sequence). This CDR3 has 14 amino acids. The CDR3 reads CASSLNRDINIQYF. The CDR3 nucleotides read TGTGCCAGTAGTCTGAATCGGGACATTAACATTCAGTACTTC. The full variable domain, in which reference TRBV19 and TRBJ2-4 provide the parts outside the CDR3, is DGGITQSPKYLFRKEGQNVTLSCEQNLNHDAMYWYRQDPGQGLRLIYYSQIVNDFQKGDIAEGYSVSREKKESFPLTVTSAQKNPTAFYLCASSLNRDINIQYFGAGTRLSVL.

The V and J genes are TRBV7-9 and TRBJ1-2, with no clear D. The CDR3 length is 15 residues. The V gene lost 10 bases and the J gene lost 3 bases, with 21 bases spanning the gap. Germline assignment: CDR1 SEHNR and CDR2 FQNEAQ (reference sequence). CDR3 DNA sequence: TGTGCCACCTCTGTAACAGAGGACTTCGACTATGGCTACACCTTC. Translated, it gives CATSVTEDFDYGYTF.

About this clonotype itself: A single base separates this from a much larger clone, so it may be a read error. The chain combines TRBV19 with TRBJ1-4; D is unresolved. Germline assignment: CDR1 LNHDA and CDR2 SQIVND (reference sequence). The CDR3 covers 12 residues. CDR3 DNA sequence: TGTCCCAGTAGCGAGGACTATGAAAAACTGTTTTTT. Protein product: CPSSEDYEKLFF. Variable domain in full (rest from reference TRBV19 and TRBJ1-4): DGGITQSPKYLFRKEGQNVTLSCEQNLNHDAMYWYRQDPGQGLRLIYYSQIVNDFQKGDIAEGYSVSREKKESFPLTVTSAQKNPTAFYLCPSSEDYEKLFFGSGTQLSVL.

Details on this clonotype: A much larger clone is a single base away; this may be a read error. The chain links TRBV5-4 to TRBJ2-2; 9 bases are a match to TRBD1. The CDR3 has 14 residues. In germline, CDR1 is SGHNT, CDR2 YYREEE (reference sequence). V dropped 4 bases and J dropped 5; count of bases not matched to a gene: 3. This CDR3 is CASSQTGGTGELFF. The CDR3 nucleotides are TGTGCCAGCAGCCAGACAGGGGGGACCGGGGAGCTGTTTTTT.

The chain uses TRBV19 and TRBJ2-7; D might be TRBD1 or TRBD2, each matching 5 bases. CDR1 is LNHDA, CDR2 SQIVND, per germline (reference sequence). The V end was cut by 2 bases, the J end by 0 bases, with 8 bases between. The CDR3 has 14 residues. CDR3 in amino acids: CASSITGASYEQYF. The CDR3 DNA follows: TGTGCCAGTAGTATAACCGGGGCCTCCTACGAGCAGTACTTC.

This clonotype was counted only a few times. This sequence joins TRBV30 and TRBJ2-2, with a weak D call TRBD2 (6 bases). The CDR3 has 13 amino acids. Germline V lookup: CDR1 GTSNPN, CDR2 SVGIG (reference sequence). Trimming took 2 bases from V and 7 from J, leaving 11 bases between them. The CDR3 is CAWSRWEVGELFF. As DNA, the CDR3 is TGTGCCTGGAGTCGTTGGGAGGTCGGGGAGCTGTTTTTT.

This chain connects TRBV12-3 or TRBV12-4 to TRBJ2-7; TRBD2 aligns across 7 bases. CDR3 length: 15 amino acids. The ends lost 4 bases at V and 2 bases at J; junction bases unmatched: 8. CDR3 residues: CASSSPGLSTYEQYF. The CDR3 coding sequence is TGTGCCAGCAGTTCTCCGGGACTATCTACCTACGAGCAGTACTTC.

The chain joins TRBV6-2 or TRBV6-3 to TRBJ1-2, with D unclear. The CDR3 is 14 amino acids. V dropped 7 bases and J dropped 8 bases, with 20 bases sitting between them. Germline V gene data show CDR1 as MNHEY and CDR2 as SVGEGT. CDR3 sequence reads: CASTAIGPGRGYTF. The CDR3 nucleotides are TGTGCCAGCACCGCTATCGGCCCGGGTCGGGGCTACACCTTC.

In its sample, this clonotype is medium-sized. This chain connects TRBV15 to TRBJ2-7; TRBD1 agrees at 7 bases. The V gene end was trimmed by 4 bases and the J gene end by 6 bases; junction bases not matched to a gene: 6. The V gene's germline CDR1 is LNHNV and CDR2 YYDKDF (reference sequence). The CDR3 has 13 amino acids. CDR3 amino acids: CATSITGVGEQYF. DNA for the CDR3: TGTGCCACCAGCATAACAGGGGTTGGCGAGCAGTACTTC.